The 15 T cell receptor beta chains given below trace back to one sample, sequenced in a study of T cell repertoires in cytomegalovirus infection. No antigen has been identified for these receptors. TCRdb reprocessed the reads via MiXCR and lists one record per CDR3 protein. The top ten clones hold 15% to 20% of a sample with 600,000 to 700,000 distinct CDR3 sequences, roughly 33% of them seen once. The sample consisted of cultured PBMCs, taken from culture after CMV antigen stimulation. The receptor set was obtained from a human donor in good health (CMV status not recorded). Some clones in this sample may be carry-over from other donors' samples.

The chain has TRBV12-3 or TRBV12-4 and TRBJ1-6; 10 positions match TRBD1. CDR3 length equals 14 residues. With 5 bases clipped from V and 9 bases from J, the junction kept 4 bases outside the gene matches. The chain's CDR3 is CASSSGTGASPLHF. The CDR3 DNA reads as TGTGCCAGCAGTAGCGGGACAGGGGCTTCACCCCTCCACTTT.

The chain has TRBV27 and TRBJ1-6; 9 positions match TRBD1. Per the germline V gene, CDR1 is MNHEY and CDR2 is SMNVEV (reference sequence). Unmatched junction bases numbered 4, after V lost 0 bases and J lost 10 bases. This CDR3 is built from 15 residues. DNA of the CDR3: TGTGCCAGCAGTTTATCACAGGGGGCACCCTCACCCCTCCACTTT. This gives the protein CASSLSQGAPSPLHF.

This clonotype was observed a few times. The chain links TRBV6-2 or TRBV6-3 to TRBJ2-2; the match to TRBD2 covers 11 bases. There are 19 residues in the CDR3. The V segment lost 3 bases and the J segment 5 bases; nucleotides outside the gene matches: 14. From germline, CDR1 is MNHEY and CDR2 SVGEGT. The CDR3 DNA reads as TGTGCCAGCAGTTATTTCTTGACTAGCGGGAAACTCTTTACCGGGGAGCTGTTTTTT. Amino acids: CASSYFLTSGKLFTGELFF.

This clonotype occurred many times. The CDR3 loop reads CASSLALSSNEQFF. In DNA form, the CDR3 reads TGTGCCAGCAGCTTAGCGCTTAGCAGCAATGAGCAGTTCTTC. The chain employs TRBV7-2 and TRBJ2-1; no firm D call. V lost 0 bases and J lost 6, with 9 bases in between. The CDR3 totals 14 residues. Germline assignment: CDR1 SGHTA and CDR2 FQGNSA.

The J gene is TRBJ1-2, the V gene TRBV6-6; 8 bases agree with TRBD1. The V gene end was trimmed by 1 base and the J gene end by 10 bases; junction bases not matched to a gene: 5. The length of the CDR3 is 13 residues. Germline-derived CDR1 and CDR2 are MNHNY and SVGAGI (reference sequence). CDR3 region: CASSYWPGGAYTF. The CDR3 bases are TGTGCCAGCAGTTACTGGCCAGGGGGCGCCTACACCTTC.

CDR3 sequence reads: CASNRAPNEKLFF. Written as DNA, the CDR3 is TGTGCCAGCAACAGGGCTCCTAATGAAAAACTGTTTTTT. The J gene is TRBJ1-4, the V gene TRBV6-1, with D possibly matching TRBD1 (6 bases). The germline CDR1 and CDR2 sequences are MNHNS and SASEGT. This CDR3 region has 13 residues. V was cut by 7 bases and J by 3 bases, with 9 bases left in between.

The chain is built from TRBV4-1 and TRBJ2-7; D unresolved. Trimming shortened V by 1 base and J by 2 bases, and 9 bases separated the two germline ends. The CDR3 runs to 14 residues. In germline, CDR1 is MGHRA, CDR2 YSYEKL. DNA of the CDR3: TGCGCCAGCAGCCAAGGATTGGAACCCTACGAGCAGTACTTC. It encodes CASSQGLEPYEQYF.

This clonotype was counted only a few times. Here the CDR3 reads CSARDRPDTQYF. DNA for the CDR3: TGCAGTGCTAGAGATAGGCCAGATACGCAGTATTTT. The rearrangement joins TRBV20-1 to TRBJ2-3, with D unclear. Germline assignment: CDR1 DFQATT and CDR2 SNEGSKA (reference sequence). This CDR3 is 12 amino acids long. The germline V and J ends were trimmed by 0 bases and 4 bases, with 5 bases remaining between them.

This clonotype was counted a few times. This sequence joins TRBV20-1 and TRBJ2-3; D is ambiguous. Trimming left V 2 bases short and J 3 bases short, with 6 bases between. The CDR3 sequence is 12 residues long. Germline CDR1 and CDR2: DFQATT and SNEGSKA (reference sequence). CDR3 nucleotides: TGCAGTGCTAGAAAGGAGACAGATACGCAGTATTTT. Amino acids: CSARKETDTQYF.

There are many counts of this clonotype. The germline gene is not matched at one end of the junction; a read error may be the cause. The rearrangement uses TRBV4-1 and TRBJ1-1, with 7 bases that match TRBD1. The CDR3 sequence is 13 residues long. The germline gives CDR1 MGHRA, CDR2 YSYEKL. The CDR3 region is CASSQDRDTEAFF. In DNA, the CDR3 is TGTGCCAGCAGCCAAGACAGGGACACTGAAGCTTTCTTT.

Worth noting for this clonotype: It may be a read error: a sequence one base away is much more abundant. This chain connects TRBV7-9 to TRBJ2-1; unclear D gene. CDR1 SEHNR and CDR2 FQNEAQ come from the germline V gene (reference sequence). This CDR3 spans 11 amino acids. The V end lost 4 bases, the J end lost 9 bases, and 7 bases lay between the germline ends. The DNA for the CDR3 is TGTGCCAGCAGCTCCGACGGTGAGCAGTTCTTC. Residues: CASSSDGEQFF.

In this sample, this clonotype turned up a few times. The gene calls are TRBV15 and TRBJ2-1; D is perhaps TRBD1 (5 bases). V was cut by 5 bases and J by 1 base, with 12 bases left in between. The germline V gene encodes CDR1 LNHNV and CDR2 YYDKDF (reference sequence). The CDR3 extends over 15 amino acids. Here the CDR3 reads CATSAGPPSYNEQFF. Here the CDR3 DNA reads TGTGCCACCAGCGCAGGGCCCCCATCCTACAATGAGCAGTTCTTC.

The CDR3 loop is CASSIGPGPYGYTF. CDR3 sequence (DNA): TGTGCCAGTAGTATAGGTCCTGGACCCTATGGCTACACCTTC. The chain links TRBV19 to TRBJ1-2; the D is unclear. The CDR3 spans 14 residues. Between the trimmed V and J ends, which lost 1 base and 4 bases, there was a span of 10 bases. Germline V gene lookup returns CDR1 LNHDA and CDR2 SQIVND (reference sequence).

The chain joins TRBV20-1 to TRBJ2-7; 8 bases map to TRBD2. Germline values: CDR1 DFQATT, CDR2 SNEGSKA (reference sequence). V trimming: 0 bases; J trimming: 5 bases; junction bases outside the gene matches: 6. The CDR3 has 14 residues. DNA for the CDR3: TGCAGTGCTAGAGATTGGACTAGCATAGACGAGCAGTACTTC. Protein: CSARDWTSIDEQYF.

This clonotype was counted only a few times. The rearrangement uses TRBV10-3 and TRBJ2-7; D uncertain. Trimming took 3 bases from V and 9 from J, leaving 18 bases between them. CDR3 length: 14 amino acids. CDR1 and CDR2 (germline): ENHRY, SYGVKD. Here the CDR3 DNA reads TGTGCCATCAGTGACCGCCAGGACCTTCAAGGGCAGTACTTC. Its protein is CAISDRQDLQGQYF.